This T cell receptor (beta chain) came from a study of radiation and T cells in renal cell carcinoma. Overall study findings and caveats: Pretreatment tumor biopsies were lacking, so baseline clonotypes are unknown.

This CDR3 has 14 amino acids. Germline lookup yields CDR1 SGHVS and CDR2 FNYEAQ. V shed 6 bases and J shed 4 bases, with 14 bases lying between them. The time point: blood 4 weeks post-SBRT, at nephrectomy. The treatment was: 15 Gy SBRT to primary tumor, nephrectomy 4 weeks later. Repertoires were generated with immunoSEQ multiplex PCR, while TCRdb's copy carries only in-frame clones and drops some. This sample has over 25,000 clones, with 65% to 85% found just once. Regarding this clone: Its antigen is unidentified.

Material: blood, obtained from a patient whose treatment included radiotherapy and nephrectomy. V and J are TRBV7-6 and TRBJ2-3; TRBD2 is a possible D gene (6 bases). This TCR came from a man aged 55-75 years with renal cell carcinoma. The CDR3 nucleotides are TGTGCCAGCAGTTCGGGAGTAGGAGCAGATACGCAGTATTTT. Translating gives CASSSGVGADTQYF.